Listed below are T cell receptor beta chains from one sample, sequenced in a study of blood T cell repertoires in COVID-19. Repertoires were generated with immunoSEQ multiplex PCR, while TCRdb's copy carries only in-frame clones and drops some. The top ten clones hold 4.5% to 5% of a sample with 150,000 or so clones, approximately 92% of them seen once. Input material: peripheral blood. Source of these receptors: a man aged 25 to 40 with COVID-19, enrolled during active disease. CDR3s include the opening cysteine and the closing phenylalanine or tryptophan. A D gene is named only where the DNA matches it firmly. The listing skips clone size in some rows; elsewhere it reads once, few, many or a size class.

abundance	v_gene	j_gene	d_gene	CDR3nt	CDR3aa
.	TRBV7-9	TRBJ1-1	.	TGTGCCAGCAGCTTATATCCGACAGAGAACACTGAAGCTTTCTTT	CASSLYPTENTEAFF
.	TRBV19	TRBJ1-3	.	TGTGCCAGACCCGGACATCCTGGAAACACCATATATTTT	CARPGHPGNTIYF
.	TRBV7-8	TRBJ1-1	.	TGTGCCAGCAGCTTAGGCAGGGTGAACACTGAAGCTTTCTTT	CASSLGRVNTEAFF
few	TRBV6-4	TRBJ1-6	TRBD1	TGTGCCAGCAGTGCCGGGACAGATAATTCACCCCTCCACTTT	CASSAGTDNSPLHF
.	TRBV30	TRBJ2-5	TRBD2	TGTGCCTGGGAACCGGGACTAGCGGGAGTAGAGACCCAGTACTTC	CAWEPGLAGVETQYF
.	TRBV18	TRBJ2-7	.	TGTGCCAGCTCACCATCAACGGGTAGTCCCTACGAGCAGTACTTC	CASSPSTGSPYEQYF
.	TRBV27	TRBJ2-1	TRBD2	TGTGCCAGCAGTCGACGACTAGCGGGGATCTTCTACAATGAGCAGTTCTTC	CASSRRLAGIFYNEQFF
.	TRBV6-6	TRBJ1-5	.	TGTGCCAGCAGTTACTCGAAACATCCTAGTCAGCCCCAGCATTTT	CASSYSKHPSQPQHF
.	TRBV19	TRBJ2-2	.	TGTGCCAGTAGTATAGACTGGCAGGGCGCCGGGGAGCTGTTTTTT	CASSIDWQGAGELFF
.	TRBV3-1/TRBV3-2	TRBJ1-5	TRBD1	TGTGCCAGCAGCGCACGGACAGGAGGGTATAGCAATCAGCCCCAGCATTTT	CASSARTGGYSNQPQHF
.	TRBV19	TRBJ1-6	.	TGTGCCAGTAGTATTTTCTCAGGGGATAATTCACCCCTCCACTTT	CASSIFSGDNSPLHF
.	TRBV11-3	TRBJ2-3	.	TGTGCCAGCAGCTCACGAGTAGATACGCAGTATTTT	CASSSRVDTQYF
.	TRBV18	TRBJ1-6	TRBD1	TGTGCCAGCTCACAAGGACAGGGGGCCAGTAATTCACCCCTCCACTTT	CASSQGQGASNSPLHF
.	TRBV5-1	TRBJ1-2	.	TGCGCCAGCAGCTTAGCGGGACACCTTAACTATGGCTACACCTTC	CASSLAGHLNYGYTF
.	TRBV24-1	TRBJ1-2	.	TGTGCCACCAGCTTAGGACAGAACTATGGCTACACCTTC	CATSLGQNYGYTF
.	TRBV21-1	TRBJ1-1	.	TGTGCCAGCAGCAAAACGGAGGTGATGGGCACTGAAGCTTTCTTT	CASSKTEVMGTEAFF
.	TRBV4-3	TRBJ1-1	.	TGCGCCAGCAGCCAAATTGTTATAGCGGAGAACACTGAAGCTTTCTTT	CASSQIVIAENTEAFF
few	TRBV27	TRBJ1-2	TRBD1	TGTGCCAGCAGTTCCGCCCGGACAGGAACTAACTATGGCTACACCTTC	CASSSARTGTNYGYTF
.	TRBV18	TRBJ1-3	TRBD1	TGTGCCAGCTCACCAGAACAGGGGGCCTCTGGAAACACCATATATTTT	CASSPEQGASGNTIYF
.	TRBV7-3	TRBJ2-1	TRBD1	TGTGCCAGCAGCTTAGACAGGGACCTCTACAATGAGCAGTTCTTC	CASSLDRDLYNEQFF
.	TRBV3-1/TRBV3-2	TRBJ2-7	TRBD2	TGTGCCAGCAGCCCGACTAGCGGGAGAAGGTACGAGCAGTACTTC	CASSPTSGRRYEQYF
.	TRBV21-1	TRBJ1-1	.	TGTGCCAGCAGCTACCGGGACAGTCCAAGGAACACTGAAGCTTTCTTT	CASSYRDSPRNTEAFF
.	TRBV7-3	TRBJ2-3	TRBD2	TGTGCCAGCAGCTTAAGACTAGCGGGTTCGGATACGCAGTATTTT	CASSLRLAGSDTQYF
.	TRBV19	TRBJ2-7	TRBD1	TGTGCCAGTAGTGAACGGGACAGCTTCTACGAGCAGTACTTC	CASSERDSFYEQYF
.	TRBV10-2	TRBJ2-7	TRBD1	TGCGCCAGCAGTGAGTCGGGGCCTGGACAGGGGGTAGACTACGAGCAGTACTTC	CASSESGPGQGVDYEQYF
.	TRBV25-1	TRBJ1-4	TRBD1	TGTGCCAGCAGATCCGTTAACAGGGGCCCCGATGAAAAACTGTTTTTT	CASRSVNRGPDEKLFF
.	TRBV5-5	TRBJ2-1	TRBD2	TGTGCCAGCAGCCCGAGCGGGAGGTTAAATGAGCAGTTCTTC	CASSPSGRLNEQFF
few	TRBV6-5	TRBJ1-6	.	TGTGCCAGCAGTTACTACGGGGAACCCTATAATTCACCCCTCCACTTT	CASSYYGEPYNSPLHF
.	TRBV18	TRBJ1-2	.	TGTGCCAGCTCACCCGACAAGAACTATGGCTACACCTTC	CASSPDKNYGYTF
many	TRBV19	TRBJ1-5	TRBD1	TGTGCCAGTAGTAAAGACAGGGGCCTCCTTTTT	CASSKDRGLLF
.	TRBV4-3	TRBJ1-3	.	TGCGCCAGCAGCCAAGTAGCAGGGCTCTCTGGAAACACCATATATTTT	CASSQVAGLSGNTIYF
few	TRBV5-8	TRBJ1-3	.	TGTGCCAGCAGCTTGGGCGACAGTGTTGGAAACACCATATATTTT	CASSLGDSVGNTIYF
few	TRBV5-1	TRBJ2-7	.	TGCGCCAGCAGAGGACAGAACTACGAGCAGTACTTC	CASRGQNYEQYF
.	TRBV28	TRBJ2-6	.	TGTGCCAGCAGTTTGAGCTCTGGGGCCAACGTCCTGACTTTC	CASSLSSGANVLTF
.	TRBV21-1	TRBJ2-7	.	TGTGCCAGCAGCAAAGTCCCACTTTACTACGAGCAGTACTTC	CASSKVPLYYEQYF
.	TRBV7-2	TRBJ2-3	.	TGTGCCAGCAGCCGGACTGGGGTTCAGTATTTT	CASSRTGVQYF
.	TRBV11-3	TRBJ2-2	TRBD2	TGTGCCAGCGGTAGCGGGGGGTCGAACACCGGGGAGCTGTTTTTT	CASGSGGSNTGELFF